Below are 5 T cell receptor beta chains sequenced from a single sample in a study of tumor-infiltrating lymphocytes in primary liver carcinoma. TCR beta cDNA was prepared out of about 510 ng total RNA by means of a constant-region primer. Nested multiplex PCR, run for three rounds with slightly modified ARM-PCR, yielded TCR beta libraries. Both of the initial two PCR rounds ran for around 9 cycles and employed TRBV1-TRBV30 forward primers alongside a C-beta reverse primer. Each CDR3 protein gets one entry after TCRdb re-called the multiplex PCR reads with MiXCR. The sample yields approximately 310,000 distinct CDR3 sequences, less than 75% seen once. Researchers drew blood RNA from unsorted whole blood and extracted germline DNA as well. The sequenced sample was peripheral blood. Receptors were obtained from a man in his forties with primary liver carcinoma and hepatitis B virus infection.

In the case of this clonotype: This could be a read error, since a much larger clone is one nucleotide away. The V gene is TRBV6-2 or TRBV6-3, the J gene TRBJ1-5, with no clear D. From germline, CDR1 is MNHEY and CDR2 SVGEGT. The CDR3 has 21 amino acids. Trimming took 0 bases from V and 0 from J, leaving 24 bases between them. The CDR3: CASSYSITDNSKEYSNQPQHF. As DNA, the CDR3 is TGTGCCAGCAGTTACTCGATTACTGACAACAGCAAGGAATATAGCAATCAGCCCCAGCATTTT.

This clonotype has only a few counts. V is TRBV7-8 and J is TRBJ1-6, with D possibly TRBD1 on 5 matching bases. The CDR3 is 15 residues long. Germline V gives CDR1 SGHVS, CDR2 FQNEAQ. Trimming removed 2 bases from V and 5 bases from J, with 10 bases in between. The CDR3 DNA sequence: TGTGCCAGCAGCTTATGGGGGAGCGATAATTCACCCCTCCACTTT. Translating gives CASSLWGSDNSPLHF.

The table lists this clonotype with a few counts. The chain is built from TRBV28 and TRBJ1-6; 10 bases match TRBD1. The germline CDR1 and CDR2 sequences are MDHEN and SYDVKM. The CDR3 totals 16 residues. V dropped 5 bases and J dropped 10; count of bases not matched to a gene: 11. The chain's CDR3 is CASSLPDRGQRSPLHF. For the CDR3, the DNA is TGTGCCAGCAGTCTCCCAGACAGGGGGCAAAGATCACCCCTCCACTTT.

The chain couples TRBV25-1 to TRBJ2-3, with 7 bases fitting TRBD2. After removal of 1 base from V and 6 bases from J, the junction contained 7 bases not matched to a gene. The CDR3 extends over 15 amino acids. Looked up from germline, CDR1 is MGHDK and CDR2 is SYGVNS. The CDR3 here is CASSESAGVPDTQYF. CDR3 nucleotide sequence: TGTGCCAGCAGTGAATCCGCGGGGGTCCCGGATACGCAGTATTTT.

About this clonotype itself: With a much larger clone just one base away, this may be a read error. CDR3 sequence (DNA): TGTGCCATCAGCTTGACAGGGGGCGCGTCCGAGCAGTACTTC. It yields the protein CAISLTGGASEQYF. The V call is TRBV5-6, the J call TRBJ2-7, with 10 bases identical to TRBD1. CDR3 size: 14 residues. Germline assignment: CDR1 SGHDT and CDR2 YYEEEE.